These 25 T cell receptor beta chains were all obtained from the same sample, sequenced in a study of T cells after yellow fever vaccination. MiXCR, applied by TCRdb to the 5' RACE reads, yields one record per CDR3 protein. The top ten clones hold 14% of a sample with around 550,000 distinct CDR3 sequences, about 19% of them seen once. Here the sequenced sample was PBMCs, taken 15 days after the yellow fever booster vaccination. These receptors came from a young man who received the YFV17D yellow fever vaccine.

The genes are TRBV27 and TRBJ1-1; D gene unclear. This CDR3 contains 16 residues. The germline gives CDR1 MNHEY, CDR2 SMNVEV (reference sequence). The V gene lost 2 bases and the J gene lost 4 bases, with 17 bases spanning the gap. The CDR3 region is CASSLAPPFPGTEAFF. CDR3 nucleotides: TGTGCCAGCAGTTTAGCCCCTCCCTTCCCGGGCACTGAAGCTTTCTTT.

The rearrangement links TRBV20-1 to TRBJ1-2, with a tentative D call TRBD1 (5 bases). The CDR3 is 15 amino acids. Germline CDR1 reads DFQATT; CDR2 reads SNEGSKA (reference sequence). V gave up 1 base and J gave up 6 bases, with 18 bases separating them. CDR3 sequence (DNA): TGCAGTGCTAGAGGGGGGAGGGGCCAACAAGATGGCTACACCTTC. It encodes CSARGGRGQQDGYTF.

This clonotype occurred a few times. V usage is TRBV9 and J usage is TRBJ2-1, with TRBD2 identical over 7 bases. With 4 bases clipped from V and 0 bases from J, the junction kept 10 bases outside the gene matches. The V gene's germline CDR1 is SGDLS and CDR2 YYNGEE. This CDR3 spans 17 amino acids. The CDR3 DNA sequence: TGTGCCAGCAGCCGACCGGGACTACCTCCCTCCTACAATGAGCAGTTCTTC. Its translation: CASSRPGLPPSYNEQFF.

The V call is TRBV6-5, the J call TRBJ2-7; possible D gene TRBD2, 6 bases. Trimming took off 2 bases at V and 0 bases at J, with 8 bases between the two ends. This CDR3 is built from 14 residues. Germline loops: CDR1 MNHEY, CDR2 SVGAGI. CDR3 in amino acids: CASSYPGDSYEQYF. CDR3 nucleotide sequence: TGTGCCAGCAGTTACCCGGGGGACTCCTACGAGCAGTACTTC.

This clonotype was found a few times. V usage is TRBV7-2 and J usage is TRBJ2-7; D perhaps matches TRBD2 (5 bases). The CDR3 consists of 14 residues. CDR1 is SGHTA and CDR2 is FQGNSA in the germline V gene. Trimming took 3 bases from V and 6 from J, leaving 15 bases between them. The CDR3 sequence is CASSLGSRGSEQYF. The CDR3 DNA is TGTGCCAGCAGCTTGGGCTCTCGCGGGTCCGAGCAGTACTTC.

This clonotype occurred many times. The V and J genes are TRBV6-2 or TRBV6-3 and TRBJ2-5; 8 bases agree with TRBD2. Unmatched junction bases numbered 7, after V lost 8 bases and J lost 2 bases. Per the germline V gene, CDR1 is MNHEY and CDR2 is SVGEGT. The CDR3 totals 14 residues. CDR3 residues: CASDQERGQETQYF. The CDR3 coding sequence is TGTGCCAGCGACCAGGAGCGGGGGCAAGAGACCCAGTACTTC.

The chain employs TRBV20-1 and TRBJ2-5; 7 bases fit TRBD1. Germline V gene data show CDR1 as DFQATT and CDR2 as SNEGSKA (reference sequence). This CDR3 has 15 residues. V gave up 3 bases and J gave up 1 base; unmatched junction bases: 8. In DNA, the CDR3 is TGCAGTGCTAGGGCCGGGACAGTCATCCAAGAGACCCAGTACTTC. Its protein is CSARAGTVIQETQYF.

This clonotype was recorded a few times. The chain employs TRBV5-1 and TRBJ1-4; D ambiguous. The CDR3 totals 14 residues. Germline loops: CDR1 SGHRS, CDR2 YFSETQ. V shed 2 bases and J shed 8 bases, with 13 bases lying between them. CDR3 sequence reads: CASSFSPGGEKLFF. The CDR3 DNA reads as TGCGCCAGCAGCTTTAGTCCCGGTGGCGAAAAACTGTTTTTT.

The V gene is TRBV12-3 or TRBV12-4, the J gene TRBJ2-1; 9 bases are a match to TRBD2. The V segment lost 5 bases and the J segment 2 bases; nucleotides outside the gene matches: 4. The CDR3 sequence is 15 residues long. CDR3 in amino acids: CASSGSGGTYNEQFF. CDR3 sequence (DNA): TGTGCCAGCAGTGGAAGCGGGGGGACCTACAATGAGCAGTTCTTC.

There are a few counts of this clonotype. The rearrangement uses TRBV6-5 and TRBJ1-1; D might be TRBD1 (5 bases). Trimming cost V 0 bases and J 4 bases, with 12 bases left between them. Germline CDR1 is MNHEY and CDR2 is SVGAGI. The CDR3 consists of 15 residues. The CDR3: CASSYSAGRGTEAFF. In DNA form, the CDR3 reads TGTGCCAGCAGTTACTCGGCAGGGAGGGGCACTGAAGCTTTCTTT.

This clonotype showed up just a few times. The J gene is TRBJ2-7, the V gene TRBV11-2; D gene uncertain. The V gene lost 1 base and the J gene lost 4 bases, with 11 bases spanning the gap. This CDR3 contains 14 residues. Per germline, CDR1 SGHAT and CDR2 FQNNGV. The CDR3 DNA sequence: TGTGCCAGCAGCTTAGCCCTTCGTCAGTACGAGCAGTACTTC. This codes for CASSLALRQYEQYF.

This clonotype has more than one count but fewer than ten. V is TRBV5-1 and J is TRBJ2-7; TRBD2 aligns across 7 bases. The CDR3 sequence is 14 residues long. Trimming took 4 bases from V and 2 from J; bases not matched to a gene: 6. Germline CDR1 SGHRS, CDR2 YFSETQ. CDR3 DNA sequence: TGCGCCAGCAGCGCGCGGGAGTCAACCTACGAGCAGTACTTC. Protein product: CASSARESTYEQYF.

The J gene is TRBJ2-5, the V gene TRBV29-1, with D perhaps TRBD1 (5 bases). Germline assignment: CDR1 SQVTM and CDR2 ANQGSEA. This CDR3 is 12 amino acids long. V was trimmed by 4 bases and J by 4 bases, leaving 10 bases between them. CDR3 protein: CSVVPGPETQYF. CDR3 DNA: TGCAGCGTTGTTCCAGGGCCAGAGACCCAGTACTTC.

This clonotype was observed a handful of times. The chain links TRBV7-2 to TRBJ2-3, with D possibly matching TRBD2 (5 bases). The CDR3 sequence is 15 residues long. V lost 4 bases and J 6 bases, leaving 17 bases between the germline ends. CDR1 and CDR2 from the germline V gene are SGHTA and FQGNSA. The CDR3 reads CASSSGVLGGDTQYF. For the CDR3, the DNA is TGTGCCAGCAGCTCCGGGGTCCTTGGTGGGGATACGCAGTATTTT.

V usage is TRBV7-8 and J usage is TRBJ2-1, with TRBD2 identical over 7 bases. Trimming removed 3 bases from V and 7 bases from J; junction bases left unmatched: 6. Germline V gene data show CDR1 as SGHVS and CDR2 as FQNEAQ. The CDR3 has 14 amino acids. The CDR3 sequence is CASSLAGTINEQFF. CDR3 DNA: TGTGCCAGCAGCTTGGCCGGGACTATAAATGAGCAGTTCTTC.

CDR3 in amino acids: CASSPTGSTDTQYF. CDR3 nucleotides: TGTGCCAGCTCACCCACGGGAAGCACAGATACGCAGTATTTT. The chain links TRBV18 to TRBJ2-3; D might be TRBD2 (5 bases). The V and J ends lost 3 bases and 0 bases respectively, with 7 bases between them. This CDR3 region has 14 residues. Per germline, CDR1 KGHSH and CDR2 LQKENI. Supplemented by reference TRBV18 and TRBJ2-3, the full variable domain reads NAGVMQNPRHLVRRRGQEARLRCSPMKGHSHVYWYRQLPEEGLKFMVYLQKENIIDESGMPKERFSAEFPKEGPSILRIQQVVRGDSAAYFCASSPTGSTDTQYFGPGTRLTVL.

The V and J genes are TRBV7-2 and TRBJ2-2; D tentatively reads TRBD1 or TRBD2 (5 bases each). This CDR3 spans 15 amino acids. The germline V gene encodes CDR1 SGHTA and CDR2 FQGNSA. The germline V and J ends were trimmed by 5 bases and 1 base, with 11 bases remaining between them. As DNA, the CDR3 is TGTGCCAGCAGCGGGGGTTATATGAACACCGGGGAGCTGTTTTTT. Translating gives CASSGGYMNTGELFF.

This clonotype was seen a handful of times. The chain carries TRBV10-3 and TRBJ2-1; 8 bases map to TRBD1. The CDR3 sequence is 16 residues long. Germline CDR1 ENHRY, CDR2 SYGVKD. V dropped 5 bases and J dropped 0; count of bases not matched to a gene: 6. The CDR3 sequence is CAISNRGQGSYNEQFF. The CDR3 DNA reads TGTGCCATCAGTAACCGAGGACAGGGCTCCTACAATGAGCAGTTCTTC.

The chain links TRBV9 to TRBJ2-7; 9 bases are shared with TRBD1. The V gene end was trimmed by 1 base and the J gene end by 4 bases; junction bases not matched to a gene: 6. Germline values: CDR1 SGDLS, CDR2 YYNGEE. This CDR3 is 15 amino acids long. In DNA, the CDR3 is TGTGCCAGCAGCGTATCCGGGACAGGGCGGTACGAGCAGTACTTC. Protein: CASSVSGTGRYEQYF. The full variable domain, in which reference TRBV9 and TRBJ2-7 provide the parts outside the CDR3, is DSGVTQTPKHLITATGQRVTLRCSPRSGDLSVYWYQQSLDQGLQFLIQYYNGEERAKGNILERFSAQQFPDLHSELNLSSLELGDSALYFCASSVSGTGRYEQYFGPGTRLTVT.

The sample holds a few counts of this clonotype. The V call is TRBV6-2 or TRBV6-3, the J call TRBJ2-7; tentatively, D is TRBD2 (5 bases). There are 15 residues in the CDR3. Germline lookup yields CDR1 MNHEY and CDR2 SVGEGT. V lost 3 bases, J lost 0 bases, and 12 bases lay in between. The CDR3 DNA sequence: TGTGCCAGCAGTTATCGCGGGTTGTCCTCCTACGAGCAGTACTTC. Its translation is CASSYRGLSSYEQYF.

The chain has TRBV29-1 and TRBJ2-6, with D perhaps given as TRBD1 or TRBD2 (5 bases each). The V gene lost 4 bases and the J gene lost 0 bases, with 10 bases spanning the gap. The CDR3 is made up of 15 amino acids. CDR1 SQVTM and CDR2 ANQGSEA come from the germline V gene. DNA for the CDR3: TGCAGCGTTGCTGGGGGACCCTCTGGGGCCAACGTCCTGACTTTC. This encodes CSVAGGPSGANVLTF. Combining the CDR3 with reference TRBV29-1 and TRBJ2-6 gives the whole variable domain SAVISQKPSRDICQRGTSLTIQCQVDSQVTMMFWYRQQPGQSLTLIATANQGSEATYESGFVIDKFPISRPNLTFSTLTVSNMSPEDSSIYLCSVAGGPSGANVLTFGAGSRLTVL.

The chain employs TRBV19 and TRBJ2-2, with 8 bases fitting TRBD2. Looked up from germline, CDR1 is LNHDA and CDR2 is SQIVND (reference sequence). This CDR3 has 15 residues. J was trimmed by 0 bases and V by 6 bases; bases with no gene match: 3. CDR3 nucleotides: TGTGCCAGTAGCACGGGACTAGCGAACACCGGGGAGCTGTTTTTT. The encoded protein is CASSTGLANTGELFF. Full variable domain (rest looked up from reference TRBV19 and TRBJ2-2): DGGITQSPKYLFRKEGQNVTLSCEQNLNHDAMYWYRQDPGQGLRLIYYSQIVNDFQKGDIAEGYSVSREKKESFPLTVTSAQKNPTAFYLCASSTGLANTGELFFGEGSRLTVL.

This clonotype was counted only a few times. This rearrangement joins TRBV11-2 to TRBJ2-7; D uncertain. V gave up 6 bases and J gave up 4 bases, with 16 bases separating them. The CDR3 extends over 14 amino acids. In germline, CDR1 is SGHAT, CDR2 FQNNGV. CDR3 sequence (DNA): TGTGCCAGCAGGTCAGCCGGGCCTTTATACGAGCAGTACTTC. Translation gives CASRSAGPLYEQYF.

In this sample, this clonotype turned up a few times. The chain uses TRBV6-2 or TRBV6-3 and TRBJ2-1, with D unresolved. V lost 3 bases and J lost 0, with 6 bases in between. The CDR3 contains 14 residues. CDR1 and CDR2 (germline): MNHEY, SVGEGT. CDR3 loop: CASSYPVSYNEQFF. The CDR3 nucleotides read TGTGCCAGCAGTTATCCCGTCTCCTACAATGAGCAGTTCTTC.

This clonotype has a handful of counts. The CDR3 region is CSGAGMWETQYF. In nucleotides, the CDR3 is TGCAGCGGCGCAGGGATGTGGGAGACCCAGTACTTC. The J gene is TRBJ2-5, the V gene TRBV29-1; D possibly corresponds to TRBD1 (5 bases). CDR1 SQVTM and CDR2 ANQGSEA come from the germline V gene. The ends were cut back, 7 bases at V and 5 bases at J, with 14 bases in the middle. The CDR3 sequence is 12 residues long.